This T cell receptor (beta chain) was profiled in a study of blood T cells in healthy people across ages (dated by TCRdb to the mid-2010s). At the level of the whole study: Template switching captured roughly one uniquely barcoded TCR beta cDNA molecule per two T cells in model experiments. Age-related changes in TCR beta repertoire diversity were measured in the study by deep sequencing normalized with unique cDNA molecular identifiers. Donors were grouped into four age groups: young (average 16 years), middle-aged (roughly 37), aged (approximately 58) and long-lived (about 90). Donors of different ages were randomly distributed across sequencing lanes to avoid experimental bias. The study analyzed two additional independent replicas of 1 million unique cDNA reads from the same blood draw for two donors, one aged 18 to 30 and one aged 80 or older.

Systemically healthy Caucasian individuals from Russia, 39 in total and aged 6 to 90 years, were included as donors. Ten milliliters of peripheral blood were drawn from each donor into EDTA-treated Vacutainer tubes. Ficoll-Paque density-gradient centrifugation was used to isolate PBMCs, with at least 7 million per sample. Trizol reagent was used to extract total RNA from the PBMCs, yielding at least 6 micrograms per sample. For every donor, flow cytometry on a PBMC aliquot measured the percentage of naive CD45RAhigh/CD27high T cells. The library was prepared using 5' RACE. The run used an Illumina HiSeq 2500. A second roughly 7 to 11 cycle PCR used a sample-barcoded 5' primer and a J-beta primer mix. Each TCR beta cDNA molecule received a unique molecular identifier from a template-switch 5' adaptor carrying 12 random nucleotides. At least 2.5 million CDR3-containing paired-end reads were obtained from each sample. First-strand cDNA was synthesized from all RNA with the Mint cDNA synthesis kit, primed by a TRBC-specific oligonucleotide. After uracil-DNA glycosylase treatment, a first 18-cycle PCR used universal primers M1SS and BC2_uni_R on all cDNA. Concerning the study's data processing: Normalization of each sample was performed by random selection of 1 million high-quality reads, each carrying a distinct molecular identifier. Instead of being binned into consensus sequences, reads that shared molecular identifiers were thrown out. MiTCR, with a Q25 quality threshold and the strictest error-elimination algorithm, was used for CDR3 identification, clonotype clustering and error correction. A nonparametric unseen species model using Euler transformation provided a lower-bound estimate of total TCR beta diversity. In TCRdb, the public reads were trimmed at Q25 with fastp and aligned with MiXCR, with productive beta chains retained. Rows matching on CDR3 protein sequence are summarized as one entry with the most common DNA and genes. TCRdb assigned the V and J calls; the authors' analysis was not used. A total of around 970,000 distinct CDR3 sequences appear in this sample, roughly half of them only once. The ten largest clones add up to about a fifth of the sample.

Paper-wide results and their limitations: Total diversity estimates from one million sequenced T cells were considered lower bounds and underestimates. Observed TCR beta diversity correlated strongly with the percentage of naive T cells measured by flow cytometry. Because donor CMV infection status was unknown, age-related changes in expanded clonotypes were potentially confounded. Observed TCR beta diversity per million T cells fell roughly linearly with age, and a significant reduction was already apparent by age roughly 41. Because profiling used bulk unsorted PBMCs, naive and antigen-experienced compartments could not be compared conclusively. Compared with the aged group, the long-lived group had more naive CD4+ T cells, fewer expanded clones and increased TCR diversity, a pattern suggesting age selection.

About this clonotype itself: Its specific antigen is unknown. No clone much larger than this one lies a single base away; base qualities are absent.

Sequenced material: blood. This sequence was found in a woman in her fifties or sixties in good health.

The CDR3 corresponds to CASSTTSGGRQGSYNEQFF. The base sequence is TGTGCCAGCAGCACGACTAGCGGGGGCCGCCAGGGGTCCTACAATGAGCAGTTCTTC. The sequence is built from TRBV7-2 and TRBJ2-1, with TRBD2 identical over 12 junction bases. There are 19 amino acids in the CDR3, from cysteine to phenylalanine inclusive. The kept DNA is CDR3 alone, 57 bases in frame from the first base. The germline V gene yields SGHTA for CDR1 and FQGNSA for CDR2. Relative to germline, V is missing 5 bases and J is missing 1 base, with 12 bases of the junction outside any gene match.